This TCR beta chain was sequenced for a study of cytomegalovirus exposure and HLA in healthy donors. A multiplex PCR was run with 60 Vbeta primers and 13 Jbeta primers. Using immunoSEQ multiplex PCR, the repertoire was profiled, and TCRdb retains in-frame clones only, with some absent. The sample holds 160,000 or so clones, around 78% seen once. Study-level results: In a later analysis, at a false discovery rate of 0.05, roughly 17,000 TCR beta sequences matched HLA alleles.

The CDR3 consists of 14 residues. The trim removed 3 bases at V and 3 bases at J, leaving 5 bases unmatched. Germline V gene lookup returns CDR1 SGHRS and CDR2 YFSETQ. This clone showed up just once. Its target is unknown. This TCR was recovered from a woman aged 35 to 49 in good health and CMV-seropositive. The chain is built from TRBV5-1 and TRBJ1-1, with 7 positions matching TRBD1. What was sequenced was PBMCs. CDR3 loop: CASSSAGGYTEAFF. CDR3 bases: TGCGCCAGCAGCTCGGCAGGGGGTTACACTGAAGCTTTCTTT.